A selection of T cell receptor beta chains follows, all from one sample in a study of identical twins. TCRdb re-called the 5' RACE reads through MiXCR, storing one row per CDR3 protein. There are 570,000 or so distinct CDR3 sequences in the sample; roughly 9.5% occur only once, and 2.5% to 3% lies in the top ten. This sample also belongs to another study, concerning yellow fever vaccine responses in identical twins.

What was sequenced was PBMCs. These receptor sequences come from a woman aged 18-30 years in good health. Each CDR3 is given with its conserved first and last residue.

CDR3: CASSLSDGTGELFF
V: TRBV7-9

CDR3: CSAPWSPGEETQYF
V: TRBV20-1

CDR3: CASSELTSLNEQFF
V: TRBV2

CDR3: CASSQVASYEQYF
V: TRBV14

CDR3: CASSHSPAGLKDTQYF
V: TRBV3-1

CDR3: CASSSTGQGSEQYF
V: TRBV5-1

CDR3: CASSGDRREETQYF
V: TRBV2

CDR3: CAISEGALNEKLFF
V: TRBV10-3

CDR3: CSASQLFNRDRRQETQYF
V: TRBV20-1

CDR3: CASSSKTEEKLFF
V: TRBV7-9

CDR3: CASSHSKGLAGGNGELFF
V: TRBV3-1

CDR3: CSARVSGQKGTDTQYF
V: TRBV20-1

CDR3: CASSYSVSTDTQYF
V: TRBV6-5

CDR3: CASTTGAGGSTDTQYF
V: TRBV12-3/TRBV12-4

CDR3: CASSEWGEGYTF
V: TRBV25-1

CDR3: CASSNLARGDTQYF
V: TRBV28

CDR3: CSVEVVDNPYEQYF
V: TRBV29-1

CDR3: CSARLSGRASRPFSQHEQYF
V: TRBV20-1

CDR3: CASSQVIAPETQYF
V: TRBV4-1

CDR3: CAISGTGLNTGELFF
V: TRBV10-3

CDR3: CATTGTSGYNEQFF
V: TRBV19

CDR3: CASQLAGNQETQYF
V: TRBV5-1

CDR3: CASSLFGSDTQYF
V: TRBV5-1

CDR3: CAWSERGGLYNEQFF
V: TRBV30

CDR3: CASSFVTAYNSPLHF
V: TRBV7-2

CDR3: CASSPSGRPNEQYF
V: TRBV5-1

CDR3: CASSRGQKDEQFF
V: TRBV7-2

CDR3: CSADRTGWEQYF
V: TRBV20-1

CDR3: CASSRGGDYEQYF
V: TRBV19

CDR3: CASSPNRGVGTDTQYF
V: TRBV28

CDR3: CSASGDSGNTIYF
V: TRBV20-1

CDR3: CASSQVAGEETQYF
V: TRBV4-2

CDR3: CSASGSRVSGANVLTF
V: TRBV20-1

CDR3: CASSKDRDQPQHF
V: TRBV3-1

CDR3: CSARIGHTEAFF
V: TRBV20-1

CDR3: CASSDRAPDTQYF
V: TRBV27

CDR3: CSAARGTEAFF
V: TRBV20-1